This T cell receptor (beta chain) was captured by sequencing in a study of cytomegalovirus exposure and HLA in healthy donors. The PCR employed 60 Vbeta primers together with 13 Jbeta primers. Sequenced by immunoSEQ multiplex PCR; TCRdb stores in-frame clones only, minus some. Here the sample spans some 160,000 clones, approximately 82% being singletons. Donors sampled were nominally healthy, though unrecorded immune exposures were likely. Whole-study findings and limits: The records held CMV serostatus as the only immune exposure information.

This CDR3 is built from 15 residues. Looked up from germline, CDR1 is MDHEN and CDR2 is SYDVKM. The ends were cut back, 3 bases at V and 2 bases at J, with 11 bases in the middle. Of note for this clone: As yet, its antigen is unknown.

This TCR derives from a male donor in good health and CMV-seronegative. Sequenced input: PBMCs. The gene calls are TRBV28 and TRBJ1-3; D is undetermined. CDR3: CASSFDLVAGNTIYF. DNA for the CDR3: TGTGCCAGCAGTTTCGACTTGGTAGCTGGAAACACCATATATTTT.